This entry describes one T cell receptor (beta chain). Its antigen remains unidentified. TCRdb called the reads again in MiXCR, with one record for every CDR3 protein. The data show fewer than 900,000 distinct CDR3 sequences, around 29% seen once. The source of the sample is a study of T cell repertoires in cytomegalovirus infection. About the study: Newly reported HLA-C-restricted and thoroughly characterized HLA-B-restricted CMV epitopes were employed. In public TCR beta signatures, there were indications of both CMV infection and matching HLA type.

General study results and limits: The ex vivo response was dominated by HLA-C-restricted CMV-specific TCR beta clonotypes. Cumulative frequency (of public TCR beta family members) identified carriers of CMV plus the relevant HLA.

CDR3 length: 14 residues. Germline CDR1 reads SEHNR; CDR2 reads FQNEAQ (reference sequence). After removal of 5 bases from V and 3 bases from J, the junction contained 6 bases not matched to a gene. The chain has TRBV7-9 and TRBJ2-7, with 8 bases aligning to TRBD1. The sequence derives from a human donor in good health (CMV status not recorded). Some clones in this sample may be carry-over from other donors' samples. The sequencing used cultured CD8+ T cells from PBMCs, collected from culture after CMV antigen stimulation. The CDR3 coding sequence is TGTGCCAGCAGCAACGACAGGGGATTCTACGAGCAGTACGTC. It codes for CASSNDRGFYEQYV.